This T cell receptor (beta chain) was captured by sequencing in a study of OX40 agonist ivuxolimab in advanced cancers. About the research overall: A history of anti-PD-1, anti-PD-L1 or anti-CTLA-4 therapy was acceptable, and roughly 40% had some.

Profiling relied on immunoSEQ multiplex PCR, and the TCRdb table lists in-frame clones only, not all of them. The data show 20,000 to 25,000 clones, roughly 75% seen once. There are 14 residues in the CDR3. Germline V CDR1 and CDR2: LNHDA, SQIVND (reference sequence). Germline trimming cut 7 bases from V and 7 bases from J; bases unmatched to any gene: 10. The genes are TRBV19 and TRBJ1-2, with 9 bases lining up with TRBD1. The sample in question was CD4+ or CD8+ T cells sorted from blood, obtained in a trial of the OX40 agonist ivuxolimab. The receptor was derived from an adult with an advanced solid tumor such as melanoma, head and neck, liver or kidney cancer. CDR3: CASTPGQGPTGYTF. DNA of the CDR3: TGTGCCAGTACTCCGGGACAGGGACCGACTGGCTACACCTTC.